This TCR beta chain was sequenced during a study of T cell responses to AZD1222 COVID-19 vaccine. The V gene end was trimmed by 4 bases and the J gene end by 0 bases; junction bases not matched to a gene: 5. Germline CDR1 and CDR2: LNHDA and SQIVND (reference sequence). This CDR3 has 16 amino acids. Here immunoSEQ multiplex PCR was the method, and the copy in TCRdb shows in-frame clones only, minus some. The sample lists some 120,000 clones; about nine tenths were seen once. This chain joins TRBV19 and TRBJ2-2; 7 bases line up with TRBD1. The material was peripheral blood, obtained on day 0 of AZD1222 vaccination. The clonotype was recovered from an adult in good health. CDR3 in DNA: TGTGCCAGTAGTACCAGACAGGGCGCGAACACCGGGGAGCTGTTTTTT. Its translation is CASSTRQGANTGELFF.